This TCR beta chain was captured by sequencing in a study of blood T cell repertoires in COVID-19. Study at large: Samples of COVID-19 (acute and convalescent) were obtained from the United States, Italy and Spain. PBMCs, B-cell-depleted T cells, or T cells provided the cDNA or gDNA that made up the material.

Cohort placement rested on clinical history that participants reported themselves. The data were produced by immunoSEQ multiplex PCR, yet TCRdb's version contains in-frame clones alone and is incomplete. Seen here are under 250,000 clones, roughly 89% observed once, and the top ten hold roughly 2.6%. V shed 6 bases and J shed 2 bases, with 13 bases lying between them. CDR1 is WNHNN, CDR2 SYGVQD, per germline (reference sequence). The CDR3 is made up of 15 amino acids. The rearrangement links TRBV10-1 to TRBJ2-2; the D is unclear. Sequenced: PBMCs or T cells enriched from blood (not recorded which). This TCR derives from a woman in her 30s with acute COVID-19. DNA for the CDR3: TGCGCCAGCAGCCTCGGTCGTCCTAACACCGGGGAGCTGTTTTTT. Translation: CASSLGRPNTGELFF.